The clone carrying this T cell receptor beta chain occurred once. Antigen unknown. Trimming left V 3 bases short and J 1 base short, with 9 bases between. This CDR3 contains 14 residues. Per the germline V gene, CDR1 is SEHNR and CDR2 is FQNEAQ (reference sequence). With random hexamers, reverse transcription was performed on about 0.5 to 1 ug of RNA. One entry per CDR3 protein results from TCRdb running MiXCR on the immunoSEQ multiplex PCR reads. Of around 130,000 distinct CDR3 sequences listed, 94% were seen once; the top ten hold about 0.098%. The source of the sample is a study of CD8 T cells in Susac syndrome. Study results and caveats: It was acknowledged in the study that its TCR sequencing and HLA analysis involved a relatively small number of individuals.

The controls, all healthy donors, were matched for age and sex. The sequenced sample consisted of CD4+ T cells from PBMCs. V and J are TRBV7-9 and TRBJ2-5; D unresolved. The TCR sequence derives from a human donor in good health. This chain's CDR3 is CASSFASAQETQYF. The CDR3 DNA reads as TGTGCCAGCAGCTTTGCGTCAGCCCAAGAGACCCAGTACTTC.